This T cell receptor (beta chain) was identified in a study of blood T cell repertoires in COVID-19. TCRdb keeps only in-frame clones here, not all; method: immunoSEQ multiplex PCR. The sample records 65,000 to 95,000 clones, about four fifths being singletons. V lost 5 bases and J 1 base, leaving 11 bases between the germline ends. Germline V gives CDR1 WSHSY, CDR2 SAAADI. This CDR3 comprises 14 residues. Sequencing was performed on peripheral blood. The V call is TRBV10-2, the J call TRBJ1-1; the D gene is possibly TRBD1 (6 bases). This receptor was taken from a woman aged 40-49 years with active or convalescent COVID-19. The CDR3 spells CASSYQGPNTEAFF. Written as DNA, the CDR3 is TGCGCCAGCAGTTATCAGGGGCCGAACACTGAAGCTTTCTTT.